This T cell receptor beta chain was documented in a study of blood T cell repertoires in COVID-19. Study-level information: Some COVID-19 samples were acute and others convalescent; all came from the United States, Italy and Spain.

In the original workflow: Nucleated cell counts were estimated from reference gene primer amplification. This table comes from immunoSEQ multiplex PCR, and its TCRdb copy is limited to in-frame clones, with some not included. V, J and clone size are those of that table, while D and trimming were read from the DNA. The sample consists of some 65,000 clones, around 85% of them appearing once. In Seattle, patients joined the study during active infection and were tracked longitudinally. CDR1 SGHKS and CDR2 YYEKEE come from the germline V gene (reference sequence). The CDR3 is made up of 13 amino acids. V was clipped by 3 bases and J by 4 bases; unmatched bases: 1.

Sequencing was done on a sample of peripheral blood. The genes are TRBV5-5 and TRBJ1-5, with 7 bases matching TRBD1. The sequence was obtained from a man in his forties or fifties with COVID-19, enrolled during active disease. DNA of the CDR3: TGTGCCAGCAGCTCCAGGGGGAATCAGCCCCAGCATTTT. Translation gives CASSSRGNQPQHF. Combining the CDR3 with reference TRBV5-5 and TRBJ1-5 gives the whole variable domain DAGVTQSPTHLIKTRGQQVTLRCSPISGHKSVSWYQQVLGQGPQFIFQYYEKEERGRGNFPDRFSARQFPNYSSELNVNALLLGDSALYLCASSSRGNQPQHFGDGTRLSIL.